The rows below give T cell receptor beta chains drawn from one sample of a study of T cells in Graves' hyperthyroidism and ophthalmopathy. TCRdb redid the calling of the multiplex PCR reads with MiXCR, one entry per CDR3 protein. The repertoire has approximately 740,000 distinct CDR3 sequences, less than 15% of them found once; the top ten carry about a tenth. Material: blood. All receptors come from a woman in her late teens or twenties with Graves' hyperthyroidism. CDR3s include the opening cysteine and the closing phenylalanine or tryptophan. The order of the fields is J gene, D gene, clone size, V gene, CDR3 DNA, CDR3 protein. A D gene is named only where the DNA matches it firmly. The size field is filled for only some rows; it gives once, few, many or a size class.

J: TRBJ2-7; D: NA; size: many; V: TRBV10-3; DNA: TGTGCCATCAATCCGGGACCCTCGGCGTACGAGCAGTACTTC; CDR3: CAINPGPSAYEQYF
J: TRBJ2-4; D: TRBD1; size: many; V: TRBV28; DNA: TGTGCCAGCGATCCTACAGGGGGCCTTGGAAACATTCAGTACTTC; CDR3: CASDPTGGLGNIQYF
J: TRBJ2-1; D: NA; size: many; V: TRBV27; DNA: TGTGCCAGCGGGAACTCCTACAATGAGCAGTTCTTC; CDR3: CASGNSYNEQFF
J: TRBJ2-7; D: NA; size: many; V: TRBV11-2; DNA: TGTGCCAGCAGCTCTCCCGGGACGGGGGGCACCTACGAGCAGTACTTC; CDR3: CASSSPGTGGTYEQYF
J: TRBJ1-2; D: NA; size: many; V: TRBV20-1; DNA: TGCAGTGCTAGAGGCGGGGACGGAGTCTATGGCTACACCTTC; CDR3: CSARGGDGVYGYTF
J: TRBJ1-1; D: NA; size: many; V: TRBV5-1; DNA: TGCGCCAGCAGCCTGGGGTTGAGTGAAGCTTTCTTT; CDR3: CASSLGLSEAFF
J: TRBJ1-1; D: NA; size: few; V: TRBV13; DNA: TGTGCCAGCAGCCACAGAGGGGGGGCCACTGAAGCTTTCTTT; CDR3: CASSHRGGATEAFF
J: TRBJ2-6; D: TRBD1; size: few; V: TRBV12-3/TRBV12-4; DNA: TGTGCCAGCAGCTCGACAGGGGTCGGGGCCAACGTCCTGACTTTC; CDR3: CASSSTGVGANVLTF
J: TRBJ2-7; D: TRBD1; size: NA; V: TRBV29-1; DNA: TGCAGCGTTGATCGTTTTAAGGACAGGGTGGGCGAGCAGTACTTC; CDR3: CSVDRFKDRVGEQYF
J: TRBJ1-1; D: NA; size: NA; V: TRBV19; DNA: TGTGCCAGTAGTCGAACCTCAGTGAACACTGAAGCTTTCTTT; CDR3: CASSRTSVNTEAFF
J: TRBJ2-5; D: TRBD2; size: many; V: TRBV2; DNA: TGTGCCAGCCGCCCTGGACTAGCGGGAGGGGGTGAAGAGACCCAGTACTTC; CDR3: CASRPGLAGGGEETQYF
J: TRBJ2-2; D: NA; size: many; V: TRBV12-3/TRBV12-4; DNA: TGTGCCAGCAGTTTCGGGTACACCGGGGAGCTGTTTTTT; CDR3: CASSFGYTGELFF
J: TRBJ2-3; D: TRBD2; size: many; V: TRBV24-1; DNA: TGTGCCACCAGTGACTCCGGGAGGACCACAGATACGCAGTATTTT; CDR3: CATSDSGRTTDTQYF
J: TRBJ2-7; D: NA; size: few; V: TRBV13; DNA: TGTGCCAGCAGGAAAGGAGCAGGGAACCACGAGCAGTACTTC; CDR3: CASRKGAGNHEQYF
J: TRBJ2-1; D: TRBD2; size: few; V: TRBV24-1; DNA: TGTGCCACCAGTCGACCGACTAGCGGGAGGGCCCCCTACAATGAGCAGTTCTTC; CDR3: CATSRPTSGRAPYNEQFF
J: TRBJ2-3; D: TRBD2; size: few; V: TRBV9; DNA: TGTGCCAGCAGCACGCGTCGGACTAGCGGGATTGGAGATACGCAGTATTTT; CDR3: CASSTRRTSGIGDTQYF
J: TRBJ2-5; D: NA; size: NA; V: TRBV10-3; DNA: TGTGCCATCAGTGAGTCGCAGGGGTCGGGGCAGACCCAGTACTTC; CDR3: CAISESQGSGQTQYF
J: TRBJ1-5; D: NA; size: few; V: TRBV20-1; DNA: TGCAGTGCTAGAAGACGGCAGATCAATCAGCCCCAGCATTTT; CDR3: CSARRRQINQPQHF
J: TRBJ2-5; D: TRBD2; size: NA; V: TRBV11-2; DNA: TGTGCCAGCAGCTTGACTAGCGGGAGCTTGGAGACCCAGTACTTC; CDR3: CASSLTSGSLETQYF
J: TRBJ2-5; D: NA; size: NA; V: TRBV14; DNA: TGTGCCAGCAGCCAAGCCCTTCCAGGGTACGACCAAGAGACCCAGTACTTC; CDR3: CASSQALPGYDQETQYF
J: TRBJ2-7; D: TRBD2; size: many; V: TRBV11-2; DNA: TGTGCCAGTGCTACTAGCGGGAGTTACGAGCAGTACTTC; CDR3: CASATSGSYEQYF
J: TRBJ1-2; D: NA; size: NA; V: TRBV7-9; DNA: TGTGCCAGCAGCCCTAGCAGGGATAGGCTTAACTATGGCTACACCTTC; CDR3: CASSPSRDRLNYGYTF
J: TRBJ1-5; D: TRBD1; size: many; V: TRBV12-3/TRBV12-4; DNA: TGTGCCAGCCGACCGGACAGGGGTGATCAGCCCCAGCATTTT; CDR3: CASRPDRGDQPQHF
J: TRBJ1-1; D: NA; size: few; V: TRBV5-1; DNA: TGCGCCAGCAGTTCCCCAGGGGACACTGAAGCTTTCTTT; CDR3: CASSSPGDTEAFF
J: TRBJ2-7; D: TRBD1; size: NA; V: TRBV7-8; DNA: TGTGCCAGCAGCTTCCCAGGGGGCTCCTACGAGCAGTACTTC; CDR3: CASSFPGGSYEQYF
J: TRBJ2-7; D: TRBD2; size: few; V: TRBV7-6; DNA: TGTGCCAGCACCCTTACGGGACTAGCGCCGTGGAGCGAGCAGTACTTC; CDR3: CASTLTGLAPWSEQYF
J: TRBJ2-3; D: NA; size: NA; V: TRBV6-2/TRBV6-3; DNA: TGTGCCAGCAGCCCCCGTAAGGGCACAGATACGCAGTATTTT; CDR3: CASSPRKGTDTQYF
J: TRBJ2-1; D: TRBD2; size: many; V: TRBV7-6; DNA: TGTGCCAGCAGCTCCAAACCGGGACTAGACTACAATGAGCAGTTCTTC; CDR3: CASSSKPGLDYNEQFF
J: TRBJ1-1; D: TRBD1; size: few; V: TRBV19; DNA: TGTGCCAGTAGGTCCACAGGGGGCCACACTGAAGCTTTCTTT; CDR3: CASRSTGGHTEAFF
J: TRBJ2-7; D: NA; size: many; V: TRBV28; DNA: TGTGCCAGCAGTTTATCCGCCTTGGGGGCGAGATCTTACGAGCAGTACTTC; CDR3: CASSLSALGARSYEQYF
J: TRBJ1-1; D: NA; size: NA; V: TRBV20-1; DNA: TGCAGTGCTAGAGATCCCCGGGGAGTGGACACTGAAGCTTTCTTT; CDR3: CSARDPRGVDTEAFF
J: TRBJ2-6; D: NA; size: few; V: TRBV28; DNA: TGTGCCAGCAGCCCCCTCGCCTCTGGGGCCAACGTCCTGACTTTC; CDR3: CASSPLASGANVLTF
J: TRBJ2-1; D: NA; size: NA; V: TRBV2; DNA: TGTGCCAGTCTCTTTAGCCGGGGAGCCTACAATGAGCAGTTCTTC; CDR3: CASLFSRGAYNEQFF
J: TRBJ2-1; D: TRBD2; size: many; V: TRBV5-1; DNA: TGCGCCAGCAGCTCGGGACTAGACTACAATGAGCAGTTCTTC; CDR3: CASSSGLDYNEQFF
J: TRBJ1-1; D: NA; size: NA; V: TRBV7-3; DNA: TGTGCCAGCAGCTTTTCTGGGACTTCCACTGAAGCTTTCTTT; CDR3: CASSFSGTSTEAFF